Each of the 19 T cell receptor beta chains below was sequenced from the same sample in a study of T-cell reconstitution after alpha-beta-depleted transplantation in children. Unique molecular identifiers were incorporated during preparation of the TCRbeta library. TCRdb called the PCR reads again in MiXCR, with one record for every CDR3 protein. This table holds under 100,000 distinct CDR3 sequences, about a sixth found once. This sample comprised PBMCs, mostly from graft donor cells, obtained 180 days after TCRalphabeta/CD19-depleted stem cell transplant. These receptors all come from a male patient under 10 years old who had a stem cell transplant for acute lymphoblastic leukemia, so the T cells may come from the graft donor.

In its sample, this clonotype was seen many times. The CDR3: CATSPGLAGHEQYF. The CDR3 nucleotides are TGTGCCACCAGCCCGGGACTAGCGGGCCACGAGCAGTACTTC. This chain connects TRBV15 to TRBJ2-7; 12 bases align to TRBD2. The CDR3 covers 14 residues. V shed 5 bases and J 5 bases; nucleotides not matched to a gene: 4. Germline assignment: CDR1 LNHNV and CDR2 YYDKDF (reference sequence).

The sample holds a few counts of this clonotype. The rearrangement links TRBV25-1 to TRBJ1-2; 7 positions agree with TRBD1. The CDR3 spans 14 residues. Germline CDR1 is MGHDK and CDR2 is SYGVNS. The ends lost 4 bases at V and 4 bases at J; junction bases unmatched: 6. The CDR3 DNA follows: TGTGCCAGCAGTGGGGACAGAAAGAGCTATGGCTACACCTTC. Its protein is CASSGDRKSYGYTF.

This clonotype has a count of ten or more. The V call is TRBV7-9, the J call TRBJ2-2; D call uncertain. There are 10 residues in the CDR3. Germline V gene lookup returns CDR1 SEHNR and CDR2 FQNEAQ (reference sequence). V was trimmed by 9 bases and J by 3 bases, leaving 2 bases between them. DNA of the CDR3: TGTGCCAGTGACACCGGGGAGCTGTTTTTT. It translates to CASDTGELFF. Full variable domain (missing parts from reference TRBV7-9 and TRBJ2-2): DTGVSQNPRHKITKRGQNVTFRCDPISEHNRLYWYRQTLGQGPEFLTYFQNEAQLEKSRLLSDRFSAERPKGSFSTLEIQRTEQGDSAMYLCASDTGELFFGEGSRLTVL.

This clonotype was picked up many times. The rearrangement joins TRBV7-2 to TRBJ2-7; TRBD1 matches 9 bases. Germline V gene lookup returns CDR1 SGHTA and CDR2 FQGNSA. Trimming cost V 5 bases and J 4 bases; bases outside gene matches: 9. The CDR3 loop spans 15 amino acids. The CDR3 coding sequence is TGTGCCAGCAGCCTTACAGGGGGCCAGGGATACGAGCAGTACTTC. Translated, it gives CASSLTGGQGYEQYF.

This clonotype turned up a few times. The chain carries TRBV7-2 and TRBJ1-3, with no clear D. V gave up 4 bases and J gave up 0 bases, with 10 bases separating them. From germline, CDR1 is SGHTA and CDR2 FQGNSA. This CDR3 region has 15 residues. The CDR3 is CASSSNIRSGNTIYF. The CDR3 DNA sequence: TGTGCCAGCAGCTCAAACATTCGCTCTGGAAACACCATATATTTT.

The CDR3 DNA sequence: TGCGCCAGCAGTGAGTCGGGGGGACAGGGCACAGATACGCAGTATTTT. This gives the protein CASSESGGQGTDTQYF. V and J are TRBV10-2 and TRBJ2-3; 8 bases fit TRBD1. CDR1 and CDR2 (germline): WSHSY, SAAADI. With V trimmed by 0 bases and J by 1 base, 3 bases remained unmatched. The CDR3 covers 16 residues.

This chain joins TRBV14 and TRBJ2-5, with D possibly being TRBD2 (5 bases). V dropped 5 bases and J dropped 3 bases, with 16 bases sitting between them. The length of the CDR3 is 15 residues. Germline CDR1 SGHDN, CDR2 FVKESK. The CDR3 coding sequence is TGTGCCAGCAGCGCAGTTCGGGAAAGGAAAGAGACCCAGTACTTC. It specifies CASSAVRERKETQYF.

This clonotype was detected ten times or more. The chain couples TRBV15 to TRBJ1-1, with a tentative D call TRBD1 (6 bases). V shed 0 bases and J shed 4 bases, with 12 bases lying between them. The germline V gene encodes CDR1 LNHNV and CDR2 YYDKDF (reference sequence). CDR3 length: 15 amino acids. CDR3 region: CATSRDLVQGTEAFF. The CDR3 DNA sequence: TGTGCCACCAGCAGAGATTTGGTACAGGGCACTGAAGCTTTCTTT.

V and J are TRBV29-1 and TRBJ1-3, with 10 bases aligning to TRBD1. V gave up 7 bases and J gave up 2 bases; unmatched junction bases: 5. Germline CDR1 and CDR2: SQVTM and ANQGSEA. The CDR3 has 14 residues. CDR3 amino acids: CSATDRGAGNTIYF. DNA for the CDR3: TGCAGCGCGACGGACAGGGGGGCTGGAAACACCATATATTTT.

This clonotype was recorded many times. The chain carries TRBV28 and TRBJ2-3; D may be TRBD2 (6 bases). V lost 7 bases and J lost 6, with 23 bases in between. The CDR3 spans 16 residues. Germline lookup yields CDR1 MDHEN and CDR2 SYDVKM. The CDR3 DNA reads TGTGCCAGCACCTCATTAGAAGGGAGGAGGAGTGATACGCAGTATTTT. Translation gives CASTSLEGRRSDTQYF.

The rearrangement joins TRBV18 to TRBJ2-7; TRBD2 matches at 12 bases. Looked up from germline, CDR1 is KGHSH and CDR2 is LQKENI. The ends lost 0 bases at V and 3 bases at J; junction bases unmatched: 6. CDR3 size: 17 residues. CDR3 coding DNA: TGTGCCAGCTCACCACCCGGACTAGCGGGGTTGGGCTACGAGCAGTACTTC. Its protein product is CASSPPGLAGLGYEQYF.

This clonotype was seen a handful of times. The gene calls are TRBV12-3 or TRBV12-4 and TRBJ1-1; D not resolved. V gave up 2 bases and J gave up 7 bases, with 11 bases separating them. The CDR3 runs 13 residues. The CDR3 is CASSLCFECEAFF. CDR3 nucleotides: TGTGCCAGCAGTTTATGTTTTGAATGTGAAGCTTTCTTT.

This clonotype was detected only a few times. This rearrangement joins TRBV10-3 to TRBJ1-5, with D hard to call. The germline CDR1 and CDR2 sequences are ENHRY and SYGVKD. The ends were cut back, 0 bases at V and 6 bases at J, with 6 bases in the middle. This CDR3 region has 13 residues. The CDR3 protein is CAISESTGQPQHF. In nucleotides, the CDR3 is TGTGCCATCAGTGAGTCGACGGGTCAGCCCCAGCATTTT.

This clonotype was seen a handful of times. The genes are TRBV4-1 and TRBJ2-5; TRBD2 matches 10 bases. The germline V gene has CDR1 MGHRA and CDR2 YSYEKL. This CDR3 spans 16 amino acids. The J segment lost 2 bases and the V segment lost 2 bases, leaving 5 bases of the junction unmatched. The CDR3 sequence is CASSQIAGGLQETQYF. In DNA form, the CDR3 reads TGCGCCAGCAGCCAAATAGCGGGGGGCCTGCAAGAGACCCAGTACTTC.

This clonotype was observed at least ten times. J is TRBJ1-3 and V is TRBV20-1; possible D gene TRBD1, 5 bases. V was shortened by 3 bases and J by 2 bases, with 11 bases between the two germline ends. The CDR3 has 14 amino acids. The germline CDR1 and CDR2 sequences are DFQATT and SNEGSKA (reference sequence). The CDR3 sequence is CSASMGTAGNTIYF. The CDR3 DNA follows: TGCAGTGCTAGTATGGGGACTGCTGGAAACACCATATATTTT.

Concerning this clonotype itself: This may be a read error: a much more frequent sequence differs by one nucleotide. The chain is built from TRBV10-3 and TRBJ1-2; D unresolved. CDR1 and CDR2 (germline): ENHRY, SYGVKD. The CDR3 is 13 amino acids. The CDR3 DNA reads TGTGCCATCAGCCGGACGGGGTTAGATGGCTACCCCTTC. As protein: CAISRTGLDGYPF.

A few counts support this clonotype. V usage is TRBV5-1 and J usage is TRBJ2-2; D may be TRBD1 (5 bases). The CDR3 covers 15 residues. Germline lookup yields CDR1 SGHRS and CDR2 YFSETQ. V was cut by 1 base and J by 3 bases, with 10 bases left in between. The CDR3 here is CASSLLIRDTGELFF. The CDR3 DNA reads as TGCGCCAGCAGCTTGTTAATCAGGGACACCGGGGAGCTGTTTTTT.

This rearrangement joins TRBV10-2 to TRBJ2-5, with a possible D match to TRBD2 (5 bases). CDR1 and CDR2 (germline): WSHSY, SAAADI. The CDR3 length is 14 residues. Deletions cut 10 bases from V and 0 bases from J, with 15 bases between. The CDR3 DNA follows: TGCGCCACGAGGGTTGGGTCTTACCAAGAGACCCAGTACTTC. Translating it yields CATRVGSYQETQYF.

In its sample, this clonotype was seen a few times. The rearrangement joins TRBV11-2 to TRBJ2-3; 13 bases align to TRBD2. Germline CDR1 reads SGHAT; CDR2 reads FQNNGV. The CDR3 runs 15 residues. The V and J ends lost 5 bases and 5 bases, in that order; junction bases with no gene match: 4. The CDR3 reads CASSLTSGGVDTQYF. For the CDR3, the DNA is TGTGCCAGCAGCCTTACTAGCGGGGGGGTAGATACGCAGTATTTT.